This TCR beta chain is from a study of blood T cell repertoires in COVID-19. Generated by immunoSEQ multiplex PCR, the TCRdb table keeps only in-frame clones and is missing some. The table shows over 150,000 clones, with about 88% occurring only once. Germline V lookup: CDR1 LNHDA, CDR2 SQIVND (reference sequence). This CDR3 is 12 amino acids long. After removal of 6 bases from V and 2 bases from J, the junction contained 1 base not matched to a gene. In this sample, this clone turned up once. The receptor comes from a young man who had recovered from COVID-19. This chain uses TRBV19 with TRBJ2-7; 7 positions match TRBD1. The source material was peripheral blood. The CDR3 is CASSGTAYEQYF. CDR3 sequence (DNA): TGTGCCAGTAGCGGGACAGCCTACGAGCAGTACTTC.